This entry concerns a single T cell receptor beta chain. What it binds is unknown. The sample originates from a study of OX40 agonist ivuxolimab in advanced cancers. Study summary: It was ivuxolimab, an agonistic anti-OX40 (CD134) antibody, that patients were treated with. Among those enrolled, mean age was approximately 62 years (range roughly 23 to 85) and 82.7% were male.

This CDR3 has 14 amino acids. Trimming removed 2 bases at V and 3 bases at J, with 9 bases between. Germline V gives CDR1 MNHNY, CDR2 SVGAGI (reference sequence). Repertoires were generated with immunoSEQ multiplex PCR, while TCRdb's copy carries only in-frame clones and drops some. Found here are 71,000 or so clones, about 81% of them singletons; the top ten hold roughly 4.7%. Points from the study as a whole: There was clonal expansion of CD4+ and CD8+ blood T cells by week 6 at 0.1 to 3.0 mg/kg. Individuals who were partial responders at 0.1-3.0 mg/kg had clonal expansion that ranked among the lowest.

Here the sequenced sample was CD4+ or CD8+ T cells sorted from blood, taken in a trial of the OX40 agonist ivuxolimab. The chain is built from TRBV6-6 and TRBJ2-3, with D uncertain. This TCR was recovered from an adult with an advanced solid tumor such as melanoma, head and neck, liver or kidney cancer. This CDR3 reads CASSYLTKTDTQYF. As DNA, the CDR3 is TGTGCCAGCAGTTACCTAACAAAGACAGATACGCAGTATTTT.